A selection of T cell receptor beta chains follows, all from one sample in a study of control samples from healthy donors and cancer patients. The repertoire was sequenced with immunoSEQ multiplex PCR; TCRdb's copy has only in-frame clones and lacks some. The sample carries around 120,000 clones, roughly nine tenths recorded once. Source material: PBMCs. The receptor set was obtained from a woman in her forties or fifties with colorectal cancer. Each CDR3 is given with its conserved first and last residue. D genes are given only for firm matches. Rows give clone size only sometimes, using once, few, many, or a class for an expanded clone.

d_call: -; clone_size: -; v_call: TRBV9; cdr3_length: 18; j_call: TRBJ2-2; cdr3_aa: CASTPLPPGAINTGELFF; cdr3_nt: TGTGCCAGCACCCCACTCCCCCCAGGGGCGATAAACACCGGGGAGCTGTTTTTT
d_call: TRBD2; clone_size: -; v_call: TRBV7-2; cdr3_length: 16; j_call: TRBJ2-3; cdr3_aa: CASSLVSGGPADTQYF; cdr3_nt: TGTGCCAGCAGCTTAGTGAGCGGGGGTCCCGCAGATACGCAGTATTTT
d_call: -; clone_size: -; v_call: TRBV2; cdr3_length: 14; j_call: TRBJ2-5; cdr3_aa: CASSVDRIQETQYF; cdr3_nt: TGTGCCAGCAGCGTTGACAGGATACAAGAGACCCAGTACTTC
d_call: -; clone_size: -; v_call: TRBV3-1/TRBV3-2; cdr3_length: 10; j_call: TRBJ1-4; cdr3_aa: CASRGEKLFF; cdr3_nt: TGTGCCAGCAGAGGTGAAAAACTGTTTTTT
d_call: TRBD1; clone_size: -; v_call: TRBV3-1/TRBV3-2; cdr3_length: 16; j_call: TRBJ2-7; cdr3_aa: CASSQDKPTGVGEQYF; cdr3_nt: TGTGCCAGCAGCCAAGATAAACCGACAGGGGTCGGCGAGCAGTACTTC
d_call: -; clone_size: -; v_call: TRBV9; cdr3_length: 15; j_call: TRBJ2-3; cdr3_aa: CASSVDVSRTDTQYF; cdr3_nt: TGTGCCAGCAGCGTAGACGTTTCCCGTACAGATACGCAGTATTTT
d_call: -; clone_size: -; v_call: TRBV2; cdr3_length: 15; j_call: TRBJ1-1; cdr3_aa: CASSEGPGLNTEAFF; cdr3_nt: TGTGCCAGCAGTGAAGGTCCCGGCCTGAACACTGAAGCTTTCTTT
d_call: -; clone_size: -; v_call: TRBV10-3; cdr3_length: 14; j_call: TRBJ2-1; cdr3_aa: CAIARQGGYNEQFF; cdr3_nt: TGTGCCATCGCGAGACAGGGAGGCTACAATGAGCAGTTCTTC
d_call: -; clone_size: -; v_call: TRBV5-1; cdr3_length: 13; j_call: TRBJ1-1; cdr3_aa: CASSSEADTEAFF; cdr3_nt: TGCGCCAGCAGCTCGGAAGCTGACACTGAAGCTTTCTTT
d_call: -; clone_size: few; v_call: TRBV7-8; cdr3_length: 15; j_call: TRBJ1-5; cdr3_aa: CASGTRDKGNQPQHF; cdr3_nt: TGTGCCAGCGGCACACGGGACAAGGGTAATCAGCCCCAGCATTTT
d_call: TRBD2; clone_size: -; v_call: TRBV28; cdr3_length: 15; j_call: TRBJ2-1; cdr3_aa: CASTPTSGRLNEQFF; cdr3_nt: TGTGCCAGCACCCCAACTAGCGGGAGGTTGAATGAGCAGTTCTTC
d_call: TRBD2; clone_size: -; v_call: TRBV7-2; cdr3_length: 13; j_call: TRBJ2-1; cdr3_aa: CASSSVGLARQFF; cdr3_nt: TGTGCCAGCAGCTCTGTCGGACTAGCTCGGCAGTTCTTC
d_call: -; clone_size: -; v_call: TRBV19; cdr3_length: 14; j_call: TRBJ2-1; cdr3_aa: CASMRTESYGEQFF; cdr3_nt: TGTGCCAGTATGAGGACAGAGTCTTATGGTGAGCAGTTCTTC
d_call: -; clone_size: -; v_call: TRBV18; cdr3_length: 16; j_call: TRBJ1-2; cdr3_aa: CASSPPIQGSNYGYTF; cdr3_nt: TGTGCCAGCTCACCACCTATACAGGGAAGTAACTATGGCTACACCTTC
d_call: -; clone_size: -; v_call: TRBV24-1; cdr3_length: 13; j_call: TRBJ2-5; cdr3_aa: CATSVQGGETQYF; cdr3_nt: TGTGCCACCAGTGTCCAGGGCGGAGAGACCCAGTACTTC
d_call: -; clone_size: -; v_call: TRBV19; cdr3_length: 14; j_call: TRBJ1-2; cdr3_aa: CASSPQTQNYGYTF; cdr3_nt: TGTGCCAGTAGTCCGCAAACACAGAACTATGGCTACACCTTC
d_call: TRBD1; clone_size: once; v_call: TRBV3-1/TRBV3-2; cdr3_length: 16; j_call: TRBJ1-1; cdr3_aa: CASSQIPGQGPTEAFF; cdr3_nt: TGTGCCAGCAGCCAAATCCCGGGACAGGGACCCACTGAAGCTTTCTTT
d_call: -; clone_size: once; v_call: TRBV6-6; cdr3_length: 14; j_call: TRBJ2-2; cdr3_aa: CASSLIGETGELFF; cdr3_nt: TGTGCCAGCAGTCTCATTGGGGAAACCGGGGAGCTGTTTTTT
d_call: -; clone_size: -; v_call: TRBV19; cdr3_length: 16; j_call: TRBJ1-2; cdr3_aa: CASSPQTGTTNYGYTF; cdr3_nt: TGTGCCAGTAGTCCTCAAACAGGGACCACTAACTATGGCTACACCTTC
d_call: -; clone_size: -; v_call: TRBV18; cdr3_length: 16; j_call: TRBJ1-3; cdr3_aa: CASSPPFRSSGNTIYF; cdr3_nt: TGTGCCAGCTCACCACCGTTTCGAAGCTCTGGAAACACCATATATTTT
d_call: -; clone_size: -; v_call: TRBV28; cdr3_length: 12; j_call: TRBJ2-5; cdr3_aa: CASSPGTETQYF; cdr3_nt: TGTGCCAGCAGTCCGGGCACGGAGACCCAGTACTTC
d_call: TRBD1; clone_size: -; v_call: TRBV6-6; cdr3_length: 16; j_call: TRBJ2-7; cdr3_aa: CASSPRQGTVSYEQYF; cdr3_nt: TGTGCCAGCAGCCCCAGACAGGGTACGGTTTCGTACGAGCAGTACTTC
d_call: -; clone_size: -; v_call: TRBV3-1/TRBV3-2; cdr3_length: 13; j_call: TRBJ1-5; cdr3_aa: CASSQDWAQPQHF; cdr3_nt: TGTGCCAGCAGCCAAGACTGGGCTCAGCCCCAGCATTTT
d_call: TRBD2; clone_size: -; v_call: TRBV11-1; cdr3_length: 16; j_call: TRBJ2-2; cdr3_aa: CASSRWTSGVTGELFF; cdr3_nt: TGTGCCAGCAGCCGCTGGACTAGCGGTGTCACCGGGGAGCTGTTTTTT
d_call: -; clone_size: -; v_call: TRBV11-2; cdr3_length: 13; j_call: TRBJ1-1; cdr3_aa: CASSPQRNTEAFF; cdr3_nt: TGTGCCAGCAGCCCTCAGAGGAACACTGAAGCTTTCTTT
d_call: -; clone_size: -; v_call: TRBV29-1; cdr3_length: 11; j_call: TRBJ2-3; cdr3_aa: CSVRTQDTQYF; cdr3_nt: TGCAGCGTCCGGACTCAAGATACGCAGTATTTT
d_call: TRBD1; clone_size: -; v_call: TRBV25-1; cdr3_length: 16; j_call: TRBJ1-1; cdr3_aa: CASSPSPPDRGAEAFF; cdr3_nt: TGTGCCAGCAGTCCCTCCCCCCCGGACAGGGGCGCTGAAGCTTTCTTT
d_call: -; clone_size: -; v_call: TRBV27; cdr3_length: 15; j_call: TRBJ1-1; cdr3_aa: CASRDAAYRHFEAFF; cdr3_nt: TGTGCCAGCAGAGATGCGGCCTACAGGCACTTCGAAGCTTTCTTT
d_call: -; clone_size: many; v_call: TRBV19; cdr3_length: 16; j_call: TRBJ2-2; cdr3_aa: CASRRGGERDTGELFF; cdr3_nt: TGTGCCTCTAGGCGTGGGGGCGAGCGGGACACCGGGGAGCTGTTTTTT
d_call: -; clone_size: -; v_call: TRBV19; cdr3_length: 16; j_call: TRBJ2-7; cdr3_aa: CASSGYGTEKTYEQYF; cdr3_nt: TGTGCCAGTAGCGGGTACGGGACGGAGAAGACCTACGAGCAGTACTTC
d_call: -; clone_size: once; v_call: TRBV29-1; cdr3_length: 12; j_call: TRBJ2-7; cdr3_aa: CSVDTDSYEQYF; cdr3_nt: TGCAGCGTGGACACGGACAGCTACGAGCAGTACTTC
d_call: TRBD1; clone_size: -; v_call: TRBV11-2; cdr3_length: 14; j_call: TRBJ2-7; cdr3_aa: CASSLWDSPYEQYF; cdr3_nt: TGTGCCAGCAGCCTTTGGGACAGCCCCTACGAGCAGTACTTC
d_call: -; clone_size: -; v_call: TRBV18; cdr3_length: 12; j_call: TRBJ1-2; cdr3_aa: CASSATSYGYTF; cdr3_nt: TGTGCCAGCTCAGCTACAAGTTATGGCTACACCTTC
d_call: TRBD2; clone_size: -; v_call: TRBV28; cdr3_length: 16; j_call: TRBJ2-5; cdr3_aa: CASRPLGLAGAETQYF; cdr3_nt: TGTGCCAGCAGACCCCTAGGACTAGCGGGAGCAGAGACCCAGTACTTC
d_call: -; clone_size: -; v_call: TRBV6-4; cdr3_length: 16; j_call: TRBJ2-2; cdr3_aa: CASSPIQGANTGELFF; cdr3_nt: TGTGCCAGCAGCCCTATACAAGGGGCGAACACCGGGGAGCTGTTTTTT
d_call: -; clone_size: -; v_call: TRBV19; cdr3_length: 13; j_call: TRBJ2-1; cdr3_aa: CASSMVREGEQFF; cdr3_nt: TGTGCCAGTAGTATGGTTCGAGAAGGTGAGCAGTTCTTC
d_call: TRBD2; clone_size: -; v_call: TRBV5-8; cdr3_length: 18; j_call: TRBJ2-5; cdr3_aa: CASSLEGFAGGNQETQYF; cdr3_nt: TGTGCCAGCAGCTTGGAGGGATTTGCGGGAGGGAACCAAGAGACCCAGTACTTC